The rows below give T cell receptor beta chains drawn from one sample of a study of human T cells and chemical hapten exposure. TCRdb re-called the RACE reads with MiXCR, one entry per CDR3 protein. This table has a few hundred thousand distinct CDR3 sequences, roughly 5% appearing once. This specimen consisted of whole blood, obtained in connection with sensitization to the hapten diphenylcyclopropenone (DPC). The source is a woman between 45 and 60 years old with alopecia areata. Some clones in this sample may be carry-over from other donors' samples. Both conserved end residues are part of each CDR3. The D gene is left open where the match is weak. Clone size is stated in some rows and not others, as once, few, many or a class when expanded.

NA,TRBJ2-7,many,TRBV5-1,CASSSEGDEQYF,TGCGCCAGCAGCTCGGAGGGTGACGAGCAGTACTTC
TRBD1,TRBJ2-2,many,TRBV9,CASSPMDRVYTGELFF,TGTGCCAGCAGCCCGATGGACAGGGTGTACACCGGGGAGCTGTTTTTT
NA,TRBJ1-2,NA,TRBV7-2,CASSLVAGEGYGYTF,TGTGCCAGCAGCTTAGTGGCAGGGGAGGGCTATGGCTACACCTTC
NA,TRBJ2-3,many,TRBV4-1,CASSQAPGRRRGTDTQYF,TGCGCCAGCAGCCAAGCCCCGGGGCGACGGCGAGGAACAGATACGCAGTATTTT
NA,TRBJ1-1,many,TRBV5-1,CASSLDWLGDTEAFF,TGCGCCAGCAGCTTGGATTGGCTGGGGGACACTGAAGCTTTCTTT
NA,TRBJ1-1,NA,TRBV5-1,CASSLPSFNTEAFF,TGCGCCAGCAGCTTACCCAGCTTCAACACTGAAGCTTTCTTT
TRBD2,TRBJ2-5,NA,TRBV7-2,CASSFHGGGETQYF,TGTGCCAGCAGCTTCCACGGCGGGGGTGAGACCCAGTACTTC
TRBD1,TRBJ1-1,few,TRBV6-1,CASSETGQAPEAFF,TGTGCCAGCAGTGAGACAGGGCAAGCTCCTGAAGCTTTCTTT
NA,TRBJ2-1,NA,TRBV4-2,CASSQGGGTDEQFF,TGTGCCAGCAGCCAAGGAGGAGGGACGGATGAGCAGTTCTTC
TRBD2,TRBJ2-1,many,TRBV11-2,CASSRGLAEFSYNEQFF,TGTGCCAGCAGCAGAGGACTAGCGGAATTCTCCTACAATGAGCAGTTCTTC
NA,TRBJ2-3,many,TRBV27,CASSFGVGGDTQYF,TGTGCCAGCAGTTTTGGGGTCGGGGGAGATACGCAGTATTTT
NA,TRBJ2-5,many,TRBV30,CAWQSQGTRVYF,TGTGCCTGGCAATCCCAGGGGACCCGCGTTTACTTC
NA,TRBJ2-7,many,TRBV5-6,CASSLGPEQYF,TGTGCCAGCAGCTTGGGTCCCGAGCAGTACTTC
TRBD2,TRBJ2-1,NA,TRBV6-2/TRBV6-3,CASSPRAGLAGENEQFF,TGTGCCAGCAGTCCAAGGGCGGGACTAGCGGGAGAGAATGAGCAGTTCTTC
TRBD2,TRBJ2-7,many,TRBV15,CATSRDGGAYEQYF,TGTGCCACCAGCAGGGATGGGGGGGCCTACGAGCAGTACTTC
TRBD2,TRBJ2-5,many,TRBV12-5,CASGLVPGLAVTQYF,TGTGCTAGTGGTTTGGTACCCGGACTAGCGGTAACCCAGTACTTC
NA,TRBJ2-3,few,TRBV4-1,CASSQEWAAGNTDTQYF,TGCGCCAGCAGCCAAGAGTGGGCCGCAGGGAACACAGATACGCAGTATTTT
TRBD2,TRBJ2-3,many,TRBV7-2,CASSLDGLAGITDTQYF,TGTGCCAGCAGCTTAGATGGACTAGCGGGCATCACAGATACGCAGTATTTT
NA,TRBJ1-5,many,TRBV20-1,CSARDRRGNQPQHF,TGCAGTGCTAGAGATCGAAGGGGCAATCAGCCCCAGCATTTT
NA,TRBJ2-7,many,TRBV28,CASSLSAPSYEQYF,TGTGCCAGCAGTTTGAGTGCCCCCTCCTACGAGCAGTACTTC
NA,TRBJ2-7,many,TRBV29-1,CSVEGGQNYEQYF,TGCAGCGTTGAGGGGGGGCAAAACTACGAGCAGTACTTC
NA,TRBJ2-2,few,TRBV10-3,CAIPGAINTGELFF,TGTGCCATTCCAGGAGCAATTAACACCGGGGAGCTGTTTTTT
NA,TRBJ2-3,few,TRBV5-1,CASSLEGYGVGTDTQYF,TGCGCCAGCAGCTTGGAGGGGTACGGGGTAGGCACAGATACGCAGTATTTT
TRBD2,TRBJ2-7,NA,TRBV27,CASSHPSGRHEQYF,TGTGCCAGCAGTCACCCTAGCGGGAGGCACGAGCAGTACTTC
NA,TRBJ1-1,many,TRBV7-2,CASSLVPKGVRTEAFF,TGTGCCAGCAGCTTAGTTCCCAAGGGGGTTCGGACTGAAGCTTTCTTT
TRBD2,TRBJ2-3,few,TRBV7-8,CASSFQAGGGPLTDTQYF,TGTGCCAGCAGCTTCCAAGCTGGCGGGGGGCCCCTCACAGATACGCAGTATTTT
NA,TRBJ1-4,many,TRBV7-9,CASSSDRGNEKLFF,TGTGCCAGCAGCTCGGACCGGGGTAATGAAAAACTGTTTTTT
NA,TRBJ2-1,NA,TRBV3-1,CASGLSGEQFF,TGTGCCAGCGGGCTTAGCGGTGAGCAGTTCTTC
NA,TRBJ1-1,many,TRBV15,CATSTRGQRYTEAFF,TGTGCCACCAGCACCCGAGGACAGAGATACACTGAAGCTTTCTTT
TRBD1,TRBJ1-2,NA,TRBV6-6,CASSPLGQGDGYTF,TGTGCCAGCAGCCCGCTGGGACAGGGAGACGGCTACACCTTC
TRBD1,TRBJ2-5,many,TRBV13,CASSSQGARETQYF,TGTGCCAGCAGCTCACAGGGGGCCCGAGAGACCCAGTACTTC
NA,TRBJ1-2,few,TRBV7-9,CASSASIQGKDGYTF,TGTGCCAGCAGCGCATCAATACAGGGAAAGGATGGCTACACCTTC
TRBD2,TRBJ2-7,many,TRBV20-1,CSARDGRGYEQYF,TGCAGTGCTAGAGACGGGAGGGGTTACGAGCAGTACTTC
TRBD1,TRBJ2-7,once,TRBV11-2,CASSLVTGVYEQYF,TGTGCCAGCAGCTTGGTGACAGGGGTCTACGAGCAGTACTTC
NA,TRBJ1-1,many,TRBV10-3,CASKGEGTEAFF,TGTGCCTCTAAGGGGGAGGGCACTGAAGCTTTCTTT
NA,TRBJ1-5,many,TRBV3-1,CASSQDPRGGQPQHF,TGTGCCAGCAGCCAAGATCCCAGGGGCGGCCAGCCCCAGCATTTT
NA,TRBJ1-4,NA,TRBV7-7,CASSSDGEKLFF,TGTGCCAGCAGCTCGGATGGGGAAAAACTGTTTTTT
NA,TRBJ1-1,few,TRBV7-2,CASRSQGQAATEAFF,TGTGCCAGCAGGTCCCAGGGGCAGGCCGCCACTGAAGCTTTCTTT
NA,TRBJ2-3,NA,TRBV6-2/TRBV6-3,CASSYERYTDTQYF,TGTGCCAGCAGTTACGAGCGGTACACAGATACGCAGTATTTT
NA,TRBJ2-3,NA,TRBV6-6,CASIPGHFSTDTQYF,TGTGCCAGCATCCCAGGACATTTTAGCACAGATACGCAGTATTTT
NA,TRBJ1-5,many,TRBV9,CASSVESGEEPQHF,TGTGCCAGCAGCGTAGAAAGCGGGGAAGAGCCCCAGCATTTT
TRBD1,TRBJ2-3,few,TRBV7-3,CASSFTGGKDTQYF,TGTGCCAGCAGCTTTACAGGGGGGAAAGATACGCAGTATTTT
NA,TRBJ2-3,NA,TRBV4-2,CASSQETLTTDTQYF,TGTGCCAGCAGCCAAGAGACCCTAACCACAGATACGCAGTATTTT
NA,TRBJ1-4,NA,TRBV18,CASSPQEYGKLFF,TGTGCCAGCTCACCGCAGGAATACGGAAAACTGTTTTTT
TRBD1,TRBJ2-2,many,TRBV4-1,CASSGKTGGTNTGELFF,TGCGCCAGCAGCGGAAAAACAGGGGGCACGAACACCGGGGAGCTGTTTTTT
TRBD1,TRBJ2-4,few,TRBV10-3,CAISESGLQGDIQYF,TGTGCCATCAGTGAGTCGGGATTACAGGGGGACATTCAGTACTTC
NA,TRBJ2-1,many,TRBV24-1,CATSDPDSSSYNEQFF,TGTGCCACCAGTGATCCGGACAGTAGCTCCTACAATGAGCAGTTCTTC
NA,TRBJ2-3,many,TRBV20-1,CSADAGGDTDTQYF,TGCAGTGCGGATGCTGGGGGAGACACAGATACGCAGTATTTT
NA,TRBJ1-2,many,TRBV6-2/TRBV6-3,CASTDGPYGYTF,TGTGCCAGCACCGACGGCCCTTATGGCTACACCTTC
TRBD2,TRBJ2-1,many,TRBV3-1,CASSQEGLAGVEQFF,TGTGCCAGCAGCCAAGAGGGACTAGCGGGGGTAGAGCAGTTCTTC
NA,TRBJ2-7,NA,TRBV2,CASRTLIPLYEQYF,TGTGCCAGCCGAACCCTAATCCCCCTCTACGAGCAGTACTTC
NA,TRBJ2-3,many,TRBV14,CASSRAVGRADTQYF,TGTGCCAGCAGCCGGGCCGTAGGGCGCGCAGATACGCAGTATTTT
NA,TRBJ2-3,NA,TRBV20-1,CSARGSATDTQYF,TGCAGTGCTAGAGGGTCAGCCACAGATACGCAGTATTTT
NA,TRBJ1-2,many,TRBV7-2,CASSLSYGYTF,TGTGCCAGCAGCTTAAGCTATGGCTACACCTTC